This TCR beta chain was sequenced for a study of T cell repertoires in cytomegalovirus infection. Study-wide background: The study used recently identified HLA-C-restricted and well-studied HLA-B-restricted CMV epitopes. Public signatures in TCR beta pointed to CMV infection and matching HLA type. Notes on the study in general: The study found HLA-C-restricted CMV-specific TCR beta clonotypes dominating the ex vivo response.

The CDR3 totals 15 residues. Germline V gene sequence: CDR1 SGHVS, CDR2 FNYEAQ. Trimming at V came to 4 bases and at J to 7 bases, leaving 12 bases not matched to a gene. TCRdb processed the reads anew with MiXCR; each CDR3 protein has one entry. The repertoire consists of roughly 500,000 distinct CDR3 sequences, with approximately 40% occurring once and the leading ten covering roughly two fifths. Notes on this clonotype: Its antigen is not known.

The sequenced sample was cultured PBMCs, obtained from culture after CMV antigen stimulation. The V and J genes are TRBV7-6 and TRBJ2-7; 8 positions match TRBD2. This TCR derives from a human donor in good health (CMV status not recorded). Some clones in this sample may be carry-over from other donors' samples. The CDR3: CASSSARAGAREQYF. The CDR3 nucleotides are TGTGCCAGCAGCTCAGCGAGAGCGGGAGCTCGTGAGCAGTACTTC.